These T cell receptor beta chains were read from a single sample in a study of a mutant IDH1 vaccine in newly diagnosed glioma. Method: immunoSEQ multiplex PCR; TCRdb's copy keeps in-frame clones and lacks some. Of more than 20,000 clones detected, 82% appear once; the ten largest clones hold about 13%. Antigen specificity for these receptors is unknown. The sample consisted of PBMCs, taken from a glioma patient whose treatment included an IDH1 peptide vaccine. The source is a man aged 30 to 45 with glioma. CDR3s include the opening cysteine and the closing phenylalanine or tryptophan. A D gene is named only where the DNA matches it firmly. Where a row states a size, it is once, few, many or the class of an expanded clone; other rows omit it.

>-|TRBJ2-3|TRBV5-1|-
TGCGCCAGCAGCTTGATGGGACAAATCACAGATACGCAGTATTTT
CASSLMGQITDTQYF
>TRBD1|TRBJ1-4|TRBV7-9|-
TGTGCCAGCAGCTTAATACAGGGGGCTTATGAAAAACTGTTTTTT
CASSLIQGAYEKLFF
>-|TRBJ2-2|TRBV19|-
TGTGCCAGTAGTATAGTCGGGGAGCTGTTTTTT
CASSIVGELFF
>-|TRBJ1-1|TRBV4-1|-
TGCGCCAGCAGCCGTCCGGGTTCTGAAGCTTTCTTT
CASSRPGSEAFF
>-|TRBJ2-7|TRBV19|-
TGTGCCAGTAGTATGAGGTGGGGGGGCTCGGGGACCGAGCAGTACTTC
CASSMRWGGSGTEQYF
>-|TRBJ1-1|TRBV9|-
TGTGCCAGCAGCGTAGGGGGGAGGACGGGAAACACTGAAGCTTTCTTT
CASSVGGRTGNTEAFF
>TRBD1|TRBJ2-7|TRBV18|-
TGTGCCAGCTCAATTCTCGGGACAGGACCCTACGAGCAGTACTTC
CASSILGTGPYEQYF
>-|TRBJ1-3|TRBV19|-
TGTGCCACCACCGGCTGGGGCCTGACCTCTGGAAACACCATATATTTT
CATTGWGLTSGNTIYF
>-|TRBJ1-5|TRBV19|-
TGTGCCAGTAGTGGGGGCGAGGGTCAGCCCCAGCATTTT
CASSGGEGQPQHF
>TRBD2|TRBJ2-7|TRBV7-9|-
TGTGCCAGCAGTTCCCTCCCTGGACTAGCGGGAGGGCTGACCTACGAGCAGTACTTC
CASSSLPGLAGGLTYEQYF
>-|TRBJ2-7|TRBV27|-
TGTGCCAGCAGTCCCGACGGGGACTACGAGCAGTACTTC
CASSPDGDYEQYF
>-|TRBJ1-4|TRBV2|-
TGTGCCAGTGGGGGGCAGGGTTCAACTAATGAAAAACTGTTTTTT
CASGGQGSTNEKLFF
>-|TRBJ2-2|TRBV27|-
TGTGCCAGCAGTTGGGCGGCTCCTTCGAAGCTGTTTTTT
CASSWAAPSKLFF
>TRBD1|TRBJ2-5|TRBV5-4|-
TGTGCCAGCAGCTTGGGGGGGACAGGGTACGAGACCCAGTACTTC
CASSLGGTGYETQYF
>-|TRBJ1-4|TRBV14|-
TGTGCCAGCAGCTTAGACCGACGGGGGAGAATTGAAAAACTGTTTTTT
CASSLDRRGRIEKLFF
>TRBD1|TRBJ2-5|TRBV6-1|-
TGTGCCAGCAGTCTACAGGGGGCAGAGACCCAGTACTTC
CASSLQGAETQYF
>-|TRBJ1-1|TRBV30|-
TGTGCCTGGAGTCCAGGCGGGGATACTGAAGCTTTCTTT
CAWSPGGDTEAFF
>TRBD1|TRBJ1-1|TRBV6-6|-
TGTGCCAGCACCCCCCGACAGGGGGCGAACACTGAAGCTTTCTTT
CASTPRQGANTEAFF
>-|TRBJ1-5|TRBV10-3|few
TGTGCCATCAGTGAGTCAGGGATCAATCAGCCCCAGCATTTT
CAISESGINQPQHF
>TRBD2|TRBJ2-7|TRBV7-9|-
TGTGCCAGCAGCCCGCCGACTAGCGGGCCATCCTACGAGCAGTACTTC
CASSPPTSGPSYEQYF
>-|TRBJ2-2|TRBV6-4|-
TGTGCCAGCAGTGCCAGGGGTGGCACCGGGGAGCTGTTTTTT
CASSARGGTGELFF
>TRBD1|TRBJ1-2|TRBV6-5|-
TGTGCCAGCAGGACCACAGGGGACTATGGCTACACCTTC
CASRTTGDYGYTF
>-|TRBJ1-4|TRBV28|few
TGTGCCAGCAGTTCACCCGGGACAAAAGGGGAAAAACTGTTTTTT
CASSSPGTKGEKLFF
>TRBD2|TRBJ2-7|TRBV27|-
TGTGCCAGCAGTTTTCTAATGGCGGGAGTCCACGAGCAGTACTTC
CASSFLMAGVHEQYF
>TRBD1|TRBJ2-7|TRBV18|-
TGTGCCAGCTCACCTATCACAGGGGCGAGCTACGAGCAGTACTTC
CASSPITGASYEQYF
>-|TRBJ1-2|TRBV11-3|-
TGTGCCAGCAGCTTAGGAGGAAGGGACGCGGACTATGGCTACACCTTC
CASSLGGRDADYGYTF
>-|TRBJ2-1|TRBV6-5|-
TGTGCCAGCAGTTACAGCCGCAATGAGCAGTTCTTC
CASSYSRNEQFF
>TRBD1|TRBJ1-1|TRBV11-2|-
TGTGCCAGCAGCCCCCGACAGGGCTTGAACACTGAAGCTTTCTTT
CASSPRQGLNTEAFF
>-|TRBJ2-3|TRBV5-1|-
TGCGCCAGCAGCTTGGTGCAGGGAGTCGATACGCAGTATTTT
CASSLVQGVDTQYF
>TRBD1|TRBJ2-5|TRBV19|-
TGTGCCAGTAGTCTGGCAGGGGGAGAGACCCAGTACTTC
CASSLAGGETQYF
>-|TRBJ2-7|TRBV14|-
TGTGCCAGCAGCCAAGTAATAGGGGGCTCCTACGAGCAGTACTTC
CASSQVIGGSYEQYF
>-|TRBJ1-5|TRBV7-2|few
TGTGCCAGCAGCTTAGGGCCCTACAGGAGCAATCAGCCCCAGCATTTT
CASSLGPYRSNQPQHF
>-|TRBJ1-2|TRBV5-1|-
TGCGCCAGCAGCTTAGGGGCCCTAGCTAACTATGGCTACACCTTC
CASSLGALANYGYTF
>-|TRBJ1-2|TRBV7-9|-
TGTGCCAGCTTACAGGGTCAGACTAACTATGGCTACACCTTC
CASLQGQTNYGYTF
>-|TRBJ1-1|TRBV9|few
TGTGCCAGCAGCGTCGGGGCAGACAACACTGAAGCTTTCTTT
CASSVGADNTEAFF
>-|TRBJ2-7|TRBV5-5|-
TGTGCCAGCAGCTTGGATCCCTACGGCTCCTACGAGCAGTACTTC
CASSLDPYGSYEQYF
>TRBD2|TRBJ2-1|TRBV7-2|-
TGTGCCAGCAGCCCGCCCCCCGGGACTAGCGGGATTTACAATGAGCAGTTCTTC
CASSPPPGTSGIYNEQFF
>-|TRBJ1-1|TRBV6-5|-
TGTGCCAGCAGTCACCGGGGGGTCCAGGCTGAAGCTTTCTTT
CASSHRGVQAEAFF
>-|TRBJ2-7|TRBV6-5|-
TGTGCCAGCAGACTCGGACACTCCAGCCCTTACGAGCAGTACTTC
CASRLGHSSPYEQYF
>TRBD1|TRBJ2-7|TRBV6-1|-
TGTGCCAGCACCCCCGGGACAGTAACTTACGAGCAGTACTTC
CASTPGTVTYEQYF
>-|TRBJ2-6|TRBV4-2|-
TGTGCCAGCAGCCAAGATCTGGTGGCAGTTAGGGCCAACGTCCTGACTTTC
CASSQDLVAVRANVLTF
>-|TRBJ2-7|TRBV27|-
TGTGCCAGCAGTTTATTTTTAGGGGGGACCTACGAGCAGTACTTC
CASSLFLGGTYEQYF
>-|TRBJ2-7|TRBV5-1|-
TGCGCCAGCAGCTTGGTACCTGGGGAAGGCTACGAGCAGTACTTC
CASSLVPGEGYEQYF
>-|TRBJ1-5|TRBV6-1|-
TGTGCCAGCAGCAGGGTTACCAATCAGCCCCAGCATTTT
CASSRVTNQPQHF
>TRBD1|TRBJ1-1|TRBV11-2|-
TGTGCCAGCAGCCCGCGGACAGGAGCTTTCTTT
CASSPRTGAFF
>TRBD2|TRBJ2-1|TRBV5-1|-
TGCGCCAGCAGCCGACTAGCGGGAGGACTTCCTAACAATGAGCAGTTCTTC
CASSRLAGGLPNNEQFF
>-|TRBJ2-7|TRBV7-8|-
TGTGCCAGCAGCAGTCCGGCCAGCTCCTACGAGCAGTACTTC
CASSSPASSYEQYF
>-|TRBJ2-7|TRBV27|-
TGTGCCAGCGGGGAGGCCTCCCTCTCCTACGAGCAGTACTTC
CASGEASLSYEQYF
>-|TRBJ1-1|TRBV2|-
TGTGCCAGCAGTTTCAGTGACACGGTTGGCACTGAAGCTTTCTTT
CASSFSDTVGTEAFF
>-|TRBJ1-1|TRBV6-5|-
TGTGCCAGCAGCACAGGGTCCCTAGGGGACACTGAAGCTTTCTTT
CASSTGSLGDTEAFF
>-|TRBJ1-1|TRBV2|-
TGTGCCAGCAGTGAGTCGGTCAGGTGGACTGAAGCTTTCTTT
CASSESVRWTEAFF
>TRBD1|TRBJ1-1|TRBV19|-
TGTGCCAGTAGTCGGGACAGGGCTGGCAAAAGGGCTTTCTTT
CASSRDRAGKRAFF
>TRBD1|TRBJ1-2|TRBV5-4|-
TGTGCCAGCAGCCAGGGACAGGGTGGGGGGTACACCTTC
CASSQGQGGGYTF
>TRBD1|TRBJ2-2|TRBV18|-
TGTGCCAGCTCACATGGACAGGGACCGAACACCGGGGAGCTGTTTTTT
CASSHGQGPNTGELFF
>-|TRBJ2-2|TRBV5-6|-
TGTGCCAGCAGCTTGGTTGGGGGAGTGACCCACGGGGAGCTGTTTTTT
CASSLVGGVTHGELFF
>-|TRBJ2-1|TRBV27|-
TGTGCCAGCAGTTTATGGAACCAGCTCGGACATGGCAATGAGCAGTTCTTC
CASSLWNQLGHGNEQFF